Following are 20 T cell receptor beta chains from one sample sequenced in a study of T cell repertoires in cytomegalovirus infection. From the reads, TCRdb called clonotypes with MiXCR, one entry per CDR3 protein. The table records around 450,000 distinct CDR3 sequences, 31% of them present only once. Sequenced material: PBMCs. The receptors stem from a human donor in good health (CMV status not recorded). Some clones in this sample may be carry-over from other donors' samples.

This clonotype was observed a few times. V usage is TRBV10-2 and J usage is TRBJ2-5; no definite D call. V lost 4 bases and J 0 bases, leaving 9 bases between the germline ends. CDR1 WSHSY and CDR2 SAAADI come from the germline V gene. CDR3 length: 14 residues. CDR3 nucleotide sequence: TGCGCCAGCAGTGGACGGGTGTACCAAGAGACCCAGTACTTC. The encoded protein is CASSGRVYQETQYF.

This clonotype has a handful of counts. One end of the junction varies from germline; a read error may be responsible. The chain joins TRBV19 to TRBJ1-6; D gene uncertain. Germline V lookup: CDR1 LNHDA, CDR2 SQIVND (reference sequence). The CDR3 covers 13 residues. CDR3 residues: CASSILLGDPRDF. CDR3 bases: TGTGCCAGTAGTATCCTCTTGGGTGATCCTCGGGACTTT.

On this clonotype: A much bigger clone sits one base away, suggesting this may be a read error. This chain uses TRBV12-3 or TRBV12-4 with TRBJ1-5; 7 bases fit TRBD1. This CDR3 comprises 17 residues. The CDR3 protein is CTSSAWQGGFLGQPQHF. The CDR3, as DNA: TGTACCAGCAGTGCCTGGCAGGGGGGGTTCTTAGGGCAGCCCCAGCATTTT.

To note about this clonotype: Because it lacks the conserved phenylalanine or tryptophan at the end, this CDR3 is likely a read error. The genes are TRBV12-3 or TRBV12-4 and TRBJ1-2; 9 bases match TRBD1. V shed 6 bases and J 4 bases; nucleotides not matched to a gene: 9. CDR3 length: 15 amino acids. CDR3 protein: CASRDTGGAGYGYTC. The DNA of the CDR3 is TGTGCCAGCAGGGACACAGGGGGCGCGGGCTATGGCTACACCTGC.

At least ten counts were recorded for this clonotype. The chain has TRBV6-1 and TRBJ1-6; tentatively, D is TRBD1 (5 bases). Trimming took 10 bases from V and 6 from J, leaving 16 bases between them. This CDR3 is 14 amino acids long. Looked up from germline, CDR1 is MNHNS and CDR2 is SASEGT. CDR3 sequence reads: CATLPRGPNSPLHF. The CDR3 nucleotides read TGTGCCACCCTCCCGCGGGGACCTAATTCACCCCTCCACTTT.

The chain carries TRBV6-2 or TRBV6-3 and TRBJ1-1; D possibly corresponds to TRBD1 (5 bases). Between the trimmed V and J ends, which lost 2 bases and 3 bases, there was a span of 7 bases. Per germline, CDR1 MNHEY and CDR2 SVGEGT. The CDR3 spans 13 residues. CDR3 region: CASSYKGHTEAFF. In DNA form, the CDR3 reads TGTGCCAGCAGTTACAAGGGGCACACTGAAGCTTTCTTT.

CDR3 in amino acids: CASGPALAGGRTGELFF. Written as DNA, the CDR3 is TGTGCTAGTGGCCCAGCTCTAGCGGGGGGTAGGACCGGGGAGCTGTTTTTT. The chain recombines TRBV12-5 with TRBJ2-2; 11 positions agree with TRBD2. The CDR3 consists of 17 residues. The junction had 11 bases not matched to a gene; V was cut back by 6 bases and J by 5 bases. Germline CDR1 is LGHNT and CDR2 is FRNRAP.

Only a few counts were recorded for this clonotype. The gene calls are TRBV7-9 and TRBJ2-2; 8 nucleotides match TRBD1. Germline CDR1 reads SEHNR; CDR2 reads FQNEAQ (reference sequence). CDR3 size: 16 residues. V shed 4 bases, J shed 4 bases, and the junction held 8 bases outside the gene matches. CDR3 residues: CASSSRADRVTGELFF. The CDR3 DNA reads TGTGCCAGCAGCTCCAGGGCGGACAGGGTCACCGGGGAGCTGTTTTTT.

This clonotype was seen only once. The chain is built from TRBV13 and TRBJ2-3; 13 bases are a match to TRBD2. V shed 2 bases and J 11 bases; nucleotides not matched to a gene: 4. The CDR3 is 14 amino acids. Germline-derived CDR1 and CDR2 are PRHDT and FYEKMQ (reference sequence). The CDR3 nucleotides read TGTGCCAGCAGCTTACTACTAGCGGGGGGGATGCAGTATTTT. Protein sequence: CASSLLLAGGMQYF.

V gene TRBV14 combines with J gene TRBJ2-3, with D perhaps TRBD2 (6 bases). Trimming cost V 0 bases and J 0 bases, with 16 bases left between them. CDR3 length: 18 residues. Germline loops: CDR1 SGHDN, CDR2 FVKESK. The CDR3 region is CASSQEYPGTLSTDTQYF. Here the CDR3 DNA reads TGTGCCAGCAGCCAAGAGTATCCGGGGACTCTTAGCACAGATACGCAGTATTTT.

The J gene is TRBJ2-5, the V gene TRBV11-2; a possible D gene is TRBD2 (6 bases). The germline V gene has CDR1 SGHAT and CDR2 FQNNGV. V lost 1 base to trimming and J lost 4 bases, with 19 bases between them. CDR3 length equals 17 residues. The CDR3 nucleotides read TGTGCCAGCAGCTTAGGGGGACTGGCGGGGAAAGGAGAGACCCAGTACTTC. Protein sequence: CASSLGGLAGKGETQYF.

This clonotype was recorded many times. This sequence joins TRBV7-2 and TRBJ2-7, with D possibly TRBD1 on 7 matching bases. Germline-derived CDR1 and CDR2 are SGHTA and FQGNSA. Trimming stripped 0 bases from V and 2 bases from J, with 11 bases between. The CDR3 is 15 amino acids. The CDR3 here is CASSLAQGGTYEQYF. The CDR3 DNA is TGTGCCAGCAGCTTAGCGCAGGGGGGAACCTACGAGCAGTACTTC.

V gene TRBV11-2 combines with J gene TRBJ1-2; D gene ambiguous. The germline V gene has CDR1 SGHAT and CDR2 FQNNGV. The CDR3 totals 15 residues. V lost 5 bases and J lost 1, with 14 bases in between. The CDR3: CASSPVLKRNYGYTF. The CDR3 DNA reads TGTGCCAGCAGCCCAGTCCTGAAACGTAACTATGGCTACACCTTC.

This clonotype was picked up a small number of times. The rearrangement joins TRBV7-8 to TRBJ2-7; D is undetermined. Germline V gives CDR1 SGHVS, CDR2 FQNEAQ. This CDR3 has 13 residues. V dropped 2 bases and J dropped 2 bases, with 7 bases sitting between them. The CDR3, as DNA: TGTGCCAGCAGCTTACAGGAGACCTACGAGCAGTACTTC. Its translation is CASSLQETYEQYF. Filled out from reference TRBV7-8 and TRBJ2-7, the complete variable domain reads GAGVSQSPRYKVAKRGQDVALRCDPISGHVSLFWYQQALGQGPEFLTYFQNEAQLDKSGLPSDRFFAERPEGSVSTLKIQRTQQEDSAVYLCASSLQETYEQYFGPGTRLTVT.

This clonotype was counted only a few times. This rearrangement joins TRBV15 to TRBJ2-1; possible D gene TRBD2, 6 bases. Germline lookup yields CDR1 LNHNV and CDR2 YYDKDF (reference sequence). This CDR3 has 13 amino acids. V lost 1 base, J lost 7 bases, and 8 bases lay in between. CDR3 sequence reads: CATSRGAGNEQFF. In nucleotides, the CDR3 is TGTGCCACCAGCAGAGGGGCGGGAAATGAGCAGTTCTTC.

As regards this clonotype: A much larger clone differs by one base, so this may be a read error. V usage is TRBV7-2 and J usage is TRBJ2-7; 12 bases match TRBD2. Germline CDR1 SGHTA, CDR2 FQGNSA. V dropped 4 bases and J dropped 6; count of bases not matched to a gene: 13. This CDR3 has 17 amino acids. CDR3 sequence: CASSSGLAGLKGFEQYF. The CDR3 DNA sequence: TGTGCCAGCAGCTCAGGACTAGCGGGGTTAAAAGGCTTCGAGCAGTACTTC.

In its sample, this clonotype was seen once. The final CDR3 position lacks the conserved phenylalanine or tryptophan, pointing to a likely read error. The limits of the CDR3 on the DNA are not certain, so only TCRdb's listed CDR3 is given. The chain couples TRBV7-2 to TRBJ2-2; the listed D gene, TRBD2, was not tested against the DNA. From its first to its last residue, the CDR3 has 15 amino acids. In germline, CDR1 is SGHTA, CDR2 FQGNSA. The CDR3 loop reads CASSSGPANTGELFL.

The chain joins TRBV19 to TRBJ1-5, with TRBD1 identical over 7 bases. Germline values: CDR1 LNHDA, CDR2 SQIVND (reference sequence). CDR3 length: 16 amino acids. Trimming removed 8 bases from V and 4 bases from J; junction bases left unmatched: 14. CDR3 nucleotides: TGTGCCAGTGCAAGCAACGGACAGGTGAATAATCAGCCCCAGCATTTT. Residues: CASASNGQVNNQPQHF.

This chain connects TRBV28 to TRBJ2-1; D unresolved. The germline V gene encodes CDR1 MDHEN and CDR2 SYDVKM. V gave up 5 bases and J gave up 4 bases, with 6 bases separating them. The CDR3 runs to 12 residues. CDR3 nucleotides: TGTGCCAGCAGTCCGGATTACAATGAGCAGTTCTTC. Residues: CASSPDYNEQFF.

This rearrangement joins TRBV7-9 to TRBJ1-3; D perhaps matches TRBD1 (5 bases). CDR1 is SEHNR, CDR2 FQNEAQ, per germline (reference sequence). CDR3 length equals 15 residues. Trimming took 0 bases from V and 4 from J, leaving 10 bases between them. CDR3 loop: CASSLAGTKGNTIYF. CDR3 DNA sequence: TGTGCCAGCAGCTTAGCCGGGACGAAGGGAAACACCATATATTTT.